Below are 11 T cell receptor beta chains sequenced from a single sample in a study of PD-L1 blockade in urothelial cancer (dated by TCRdb to about 2017). The library came from the immunoSEQ multiplex PCR assay. TCRdb obtained this table from immuneACCESS and retained in-frame rearrangements with V and J assigned. These tables miss some clones; where compared with another copy, unresolved V genes account for less than half of the shortfall, and the remainder is unexplained. This sample is represented by around 110,000 clones; around 89% of them were singletons. Of the sample, more than 1.5% falls within the top ten clones. The time point label here, explained by the study, means: peripheral blood 6 weeks after treatment start. The starting material was PBMCs, obtained around atezolizumab (anti-PD-L1) treatment. Source of these receptors: a man between 60 and 75 years old with urothelial cancer.

To note about this clone: Other DNA sequences in this specimen translate into the identical CDR3. This chain uses TRBV5-8 with TRBJ2-1, with 8 bases fitting TRBD1. Trimming removed 0 bases from V and 4 bases from J; junction bases left unmatched: 0. CDR3 size: 14 residues. Germline CDR1 reads SGHTS; CDR2 reads YDEGEE. CDR3 loop: CASSLGTGYNEQFF. For the CDR3, the DNA is TGTGCCAGCAGCTTGGGGACAGGGTACAATGAGCAGTTCTTC.

The chain recombines TRBV2 with TRBJ1-2; possibly TRBD1 for D (6 bases). This CDR3 is 14 amino acids long. V shed 3 bases and J shed 4 bases, with 12 bases lying between them. CDR1 SNHLY and CDR2 FYNNEI come from the germline V gene. The CDR3 coding sequence is TGTGCCAGCAGTGACGTACAGGGTCTCTATGGCTACACCTTC. Its translation: CASSDVQGLYGYTF.

J is TRBJ2-3 and V is TRBV28, with 12 bases lining up with TRBD2. J lost 0 bases, V lost 2 bases, and 6 bases had no gene match. The CDR3 length is 18 residues. Germline V gene data show CDR1 as MDHEN and CDR2 as SYDVKM. The CDR3 is CASSLVGLAGGSTDTQYF. Written as DNA, the CDR3 is TGTGCCAGCAGTTTAGTAGGCCTAGCGGGGGGGAGCACAGATACGCAGTATTTT.

The chain recombines TRBV10-3 with TRBJ2-5; 9 nucleotides agree with TRBD2. Germline assignment: CDR1 ENHRY and CDR2 SYGVKD. The CDR3 runs 14 residues. The trim removed 8 bases at V and 1 base at J, leaving 5 bases unmatched. The CDR3 is CAIGVAGAQETQYF. CDR3 in DNA: TGTGCCATCGGGGTAGCGGGGGCCCAAGAGACCCAGTACTTC.

The chain is built from TRBV28 and TRBJ2-1, with 7 bases matching TRBD2. This CDR3 spans 15 amino acids. Germline values: CDR1 MDHEN, CDR2 SYDVKM. Trimming at V came to 7 bases and at J to 3 bases, leaving 9 bases not matched to a gene. CDR3 loop: CASIAGGEGYNEQFF. The CDR3 DNA follows: TGTGCCAGCATCGCTGGTGGGGAGGGCTACAATGAGCAGTTCTTC.

The genes are TRBV19 and TRBJ1-5; D gene uncertain. The CDR3 runs to 14 residues. Looked up from germline, CDR1 is LNHDA and CDR2 is SQIVND (reference sequence). Trimming took 10 bases from V and 2 from J, leaving 15 bases between them. The CDR3 nucleotides are TGTGCCACAAGCGGGGTAGGTGGCAATCAGCCCCAGCATTTT. It codes for CATSGVGGNQPQHF.

This clone has only a few counts. The V call is TRBV27, the J call TRBJ2-7, with TRBD1 as a possible D gene (5 bases). Trimming left V 4 bases short and J 6 bases short, with 16 bases between. Germline V gives CDR1 MNHEY, CDR2 SMNVEV (reference sequence). The CDR3 covers 14 residues. The DNA of the CDR3 is TGTGCCAGCAGTTCAGAGACGCAGGGATCCGAGCAGTACTTC. This translates into CASSSETQGSEQYF.

CDR3 sequence reads: CASSLAPAGAEETQYF. The CDR3 DNA is TGTGCCAGCAGCTTAGCCCCCGCGGGGGCGGAGGAGACCCAGTACTTC. The gene calls are TRBV7-2 and TRBJ2-5; possible D gene TRBD2, 7 bases. The CDR3 covers 16 residues. V dropped 0 bases and J dropped 5 bases, with 16 bases sitting between them. Germline assignment: CDR1 SGHTA and CDR2 FQGNSA.

This clone was found a few times. V gene TRBV5-1 combines with J gene TRBJ1-1, with 8 bases aligning to TRBD1. The CDR3 runs to 14 residues. CDR1 and CDR2 (germline): SGHRS, YFSETQ. With 1 base clipped from V and 4 bases from J, the junction kept 3 bases outside the gene matches. The CDR3 spells CASSLIDRGTEAFF. In nucleotides, the CDR3 is TGCGCCAGCAGCTTGATCGACAGGGGCACTGAAGCTTTCTTT.

This sequence joins TRBV18 and TRBJ1-2; the D gene is possibly TRBD1 (5 bases). The germline V and J ends were trimmed by 6 bases and 5 bases, with 10 bases remaining between them. CDR1 is KGHSH, CDR2 LQKENI, per germline. This CDR3 has 12 residues. The CDR3 DNA follows: TGTGCCAGCTCGGAGACAGCTTATGGCTACACCTTC. Translating gives CASSETAYGYTF.

This chain connects TRBV19 to TRBJ2-3, with 8 bases fitting TRBD2. J was trimmed by 1 base and V by 6 bases; bases with no gene match: 3. The CDR3 runs 14 residues. CDR1 LNHDA and CDR2 SQIVND come from the germline V gene (reference sequence). This CDR3 is CASRLADRTDTQYF. The DNA for the CDR3 is TGTGCCAGTAGACTAGCGGACCGCACAGATACGCAGTATTTT.